This T cell receptor (beta chain) was found in a study of T cell repertoires in cytomegalovirus infection. At the level of the study: A matching HLA type, together with CMV infection, was signaled by public TCR beta signatures.

Study-wide results and limits: Carriers of CMV plus the relevant HLA were identified by cumulative public TCR beta family frequency.

This clonotype was observed a handful of times. Its antigen is undetermined. Germline CDR1 is SEHNR and CDR2 is FQNEAQ (reference sequence). V gave up 3 bases and J gave up 7 bases, with 7 bases separating them. This CDR3 is 12 amino acids long. Via MiXCR, TCRdb re-called the reads, giving one row per CDR3 protein. The table includes under 300,000 distinct CDR3 sequences, around 20% detected once. The V gene is TRBV7-9, the J gene TRBJ1-5; no reliable D call. The sample in question was cultured PBMCs, obtained from culture after CMV antigen stimulation. The TCR was taken from a human donor in good health (CMV status not recorded). Some clones in this sample may be carry-over from other donors' samples. CDR3 loop: CASSLPNQPQHF. CDR3 bases: TGTGCCAGCAGCTTGCCCAACCAGCCCCAGCATTTT.